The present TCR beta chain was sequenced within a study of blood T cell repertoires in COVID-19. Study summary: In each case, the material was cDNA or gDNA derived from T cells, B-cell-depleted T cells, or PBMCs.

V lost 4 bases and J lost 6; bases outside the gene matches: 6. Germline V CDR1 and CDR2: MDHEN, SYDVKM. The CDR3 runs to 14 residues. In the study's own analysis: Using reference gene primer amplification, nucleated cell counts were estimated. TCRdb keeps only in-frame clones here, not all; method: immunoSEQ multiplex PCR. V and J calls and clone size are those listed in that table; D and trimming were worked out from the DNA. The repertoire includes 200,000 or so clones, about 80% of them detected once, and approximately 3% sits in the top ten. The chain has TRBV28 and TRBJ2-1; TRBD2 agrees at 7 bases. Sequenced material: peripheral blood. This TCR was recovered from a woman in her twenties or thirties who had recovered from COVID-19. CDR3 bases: TGTGCCAGCAGTTCCCCAGCGGGATTCAATGAGCAGTTCTTC. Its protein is CASSSPAGFNEQFF.